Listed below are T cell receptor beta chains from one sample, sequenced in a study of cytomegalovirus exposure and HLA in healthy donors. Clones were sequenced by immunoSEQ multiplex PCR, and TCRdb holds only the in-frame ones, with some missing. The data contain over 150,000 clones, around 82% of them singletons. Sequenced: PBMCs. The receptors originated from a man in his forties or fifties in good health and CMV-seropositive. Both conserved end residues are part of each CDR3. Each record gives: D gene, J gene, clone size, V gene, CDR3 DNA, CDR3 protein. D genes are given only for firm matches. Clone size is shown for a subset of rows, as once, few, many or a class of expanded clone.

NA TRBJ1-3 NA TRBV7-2 TGTGCCAGCAGCCTCCGGGACAACACTGGAAACACCATATATTTT CASSLRDNTGNTIYF
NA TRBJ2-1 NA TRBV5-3 TGTGCCAGAAGCCCCTGGGGGGAGCCCGGATTTGGGCAGTTCTTC CARSPWGEPGFGQFF
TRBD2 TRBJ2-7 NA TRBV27 TGCGCCAGCAGTTTTAGCGGGAGTGGCTACGAGCAGTACTTC CASSFSGSGYEQYF
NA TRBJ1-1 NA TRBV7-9 TGTGCCAGCGGACAGACCGAAAGGGACACTGAAGCTTTCTTT CASGQTERDTEAFF
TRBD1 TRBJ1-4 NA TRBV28 TGTGCCAGCAGTAGACAGGGTAGGGAAAAACTGTTTTTT CASSRQGREKLFF
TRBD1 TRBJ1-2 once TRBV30 TGTGCCTGGAGGCCGGGACAGTTTAACTATGGCTACACCTTC CAWRPGQFNYGYTF
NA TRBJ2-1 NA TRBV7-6 TGTGCCAGCAGCCCTATATACAATGAGCAGTTCTTC CASSPIYNEQFF
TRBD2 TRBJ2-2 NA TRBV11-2 TGTGCCAGCAGCCCGCCGGCCGGGGGGGAGGCTGGCGGGGAGCTGTTTTTT CASSPPAGGEAGGELFF
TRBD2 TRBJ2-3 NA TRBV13 TGTGCCAGCAGCTCCACTAGCGGGAGGTCCCTTACGCAGTATTTT CASSSTSGRSLTQYF
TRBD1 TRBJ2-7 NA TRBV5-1 TGCGCCAGCAGCCCCGGGACAGGACCCTACGAGCAGTACTTC CASSPGTGPYEQYF
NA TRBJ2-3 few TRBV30 TGTGCCTGGAGTGAGATGGGCGCAGATACGCAGTATTTT CAWSEMGADTQYF
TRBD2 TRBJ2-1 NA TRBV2 TGTGCCAGCTATAAAACTAGCGGGAGCACCAATGAGCAGTTCTTC CASYKTSGSTNEQFF
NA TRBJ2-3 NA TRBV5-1 TGCGCCAGCAGACCCGTGGCCGGCACAGATACGCAGTATTTT CASRPVAGTDTQYF
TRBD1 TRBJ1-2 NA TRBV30 TGTGCCTGGAAACAGGGGCGGAGCTACACCTTC CAWKQGRSYTF
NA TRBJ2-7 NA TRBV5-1 TGCGCCAGCAGCCTAGGGACTTTTGTTTACGAGCAGTACTTC CASSLGTFVYEQYF
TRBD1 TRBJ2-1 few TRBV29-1 TGCAGCGTTGGGGACAGGGGGCCCCACAATGAGCAGTTCTTC CSVGDRGPHNEQFF
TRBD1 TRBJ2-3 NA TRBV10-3 TGTGCCATCAGTGAGCCCAACCCGGGACAGGGTACCGATACGCAGTATTTT CAISEPNPGQGTDTQYF
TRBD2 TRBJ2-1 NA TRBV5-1 TGCGCCAGCAGATTGGAGGGACTAGCGCACAATGAGCAGTTCTTC CASRLEGLAHNEQFF
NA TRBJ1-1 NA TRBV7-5 TGTGCCAGAAGCTTAGCTTTCGACAGGGGGTACGACACTGAAGCTTTCTTT CARSLAFDRGYDTEAFF
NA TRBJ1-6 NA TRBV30 TGTGCCTGGACCCGCTTTCAGAACTATAATTCACCCCTCCACTTT CAWTRFQNYNSPLHF
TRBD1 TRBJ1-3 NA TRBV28 TGTGCCAGCAGCCCCGGGACAGCATCTGGAAACACCATATATTTT CASSPGTASGNTIYF
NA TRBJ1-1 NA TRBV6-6 TGTGCCAGCAGTAACCCAGAGGGCCTGGGGTTCACTGAAGCTTTCTTT CASSNPEGLGFTEAFF
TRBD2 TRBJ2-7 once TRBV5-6 TGTGCCAGCAGCTTGGTTAGCGGGGTCTCCTACGAGCAGTACTTC CASSLVSGVSYEQYF
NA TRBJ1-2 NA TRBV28 TGTGCCAGCAGTTTAATGGCAGGGCGCCTTAAAGGCTACACCTTC CASSLMAGRLKGYTF
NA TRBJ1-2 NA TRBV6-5 TGTGCCAGCAGGAAAGGGGGACATCGAAACTATGGCTACACCTTC CASRKGGHRNYGYTF
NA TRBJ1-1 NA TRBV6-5 TGTGCCAGCAGTCCCGGGGTGAACACTGAAGCTTTCTTT CASSPGVNTEAFF
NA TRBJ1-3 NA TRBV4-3 TGCGCCAGCAGCCAAGATATTGGGCCAGGCGCTGGAAACACCATATATTTT CASSQDIGPGAGNTIYF
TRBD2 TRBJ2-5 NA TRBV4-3 TGCGCCAGCAGCGGACGGACTAGCGGGAGGGGGGCCCAGTACTTC CASSGRTSGRGAQYF
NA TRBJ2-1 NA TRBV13 TGTGCCAGCAGCCCTGAAGGGACTCCCTACAATGAGCAGTTCTTC CASSPEGTPYNEQFF
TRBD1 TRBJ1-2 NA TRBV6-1 TGTGCCAGCAGTGCAGGGGGTAACTATGGCTACACCTTC CASSAGGNYGYTF
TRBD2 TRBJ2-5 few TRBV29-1 TGCAGCGTTGCGCTAGCGGGAGCGGAGACCCAGTACTTC CSVALAGAETQYF
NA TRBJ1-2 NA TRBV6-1 TGTGCCAGCATGGCGGCCCCAGCTAACTATGGCTACACCTTC CASMAAPANYGYTF
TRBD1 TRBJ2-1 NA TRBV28 TGTGCCAGCAGTTTCCGGACAGGGGTCGATGAGCAGTTCTTC CASSFRTGVDEQFF
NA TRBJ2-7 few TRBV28 TGTGCCAGCAGTTTATCTAGCTCCTACGAGCAGTACTTC CASSLSSSYEQYF
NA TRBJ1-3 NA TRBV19 TGTGCCAGTAGTATACTTCCTGTAACTGGAAACACCATATATTTT CASSILPVTGNTIYF
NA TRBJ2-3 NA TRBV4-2 TGTGCCAGCAGCCAAAGCGGCACAGATACGCAGTATTTT CASSQSGTDTQYF
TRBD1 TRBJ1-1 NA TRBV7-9 TGTGCCAGCAGCCGGGACAGGGCGAAAACTGAAGCTTTCTTT CASSRDRAKTEAFF
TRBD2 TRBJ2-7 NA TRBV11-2 TGTGCCAGCAGCTTAGAATTAGCGGGCATCACCTACGAGCAGTACTTC CASSLELAGITYEQYF
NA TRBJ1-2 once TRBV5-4 TGTGCCAGCAGCTCGGACAGCCAGCCTAACTATGGCTACACCTTC CASSSDSQPNYGYTF
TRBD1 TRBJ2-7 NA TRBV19 TGTGCCAGTAGTCTACGGGACAGACCCTACGAGCAGTACTTC CASSLRDRPYEQYF
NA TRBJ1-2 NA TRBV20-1 TGCAGTGCCTCCCCTAACTATGGCTACACCTTC CSASPNYGYTF
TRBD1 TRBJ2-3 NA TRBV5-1 TGCGCCAGCAGCTACACCACAGGGGCTAGCACAGATACGCAGTATTTT CASSYTTGASTDTQYF
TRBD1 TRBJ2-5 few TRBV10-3 TGTGCCATCAGGGGACAGGCGCAAGAGACCCAGTACTTC CAIRGQAQETQYF
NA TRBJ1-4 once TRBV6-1 TGTGCCAGCACCGGGGGGGCAACTAATGAAAAACTGTTTTTT CASTGGATNEKLFF
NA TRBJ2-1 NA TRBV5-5 TGTGCCAGCAGCTTTCAGGGGAGCTACAATGAGCAGTTCTTC CASSFQGSYNEQFF
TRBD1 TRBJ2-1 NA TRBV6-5 TGTGCCAGCAGTGGGGACAGGGGGCGATACAATGAGCAGTTCTTC CASSGDRGRYNEQFF
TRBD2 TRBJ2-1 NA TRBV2 TGTGCCAGCAGTGATTCTAGCGGGAGTTTGGGTGAGCAGTTCTTC CASSDSSGSLGEQFF
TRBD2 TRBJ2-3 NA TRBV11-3 TGTGCCAGCAGCTTAGAAACTAGCGGGACAGATACGCAGTATTTT CASSLETSGTDTQYF
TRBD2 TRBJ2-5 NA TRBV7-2 TGTGCCAGCAGCTTAGGGCGGGGGGTGTGGGAGACCCAGTACTTC CASSLGRGVWETQYF
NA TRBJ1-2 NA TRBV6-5 TGTGCCAGCAGTTACTCCCGGGACTATGGCTACACCTTC CASSYSRDYGYTF
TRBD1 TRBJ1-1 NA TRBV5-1 TGCGCCAGCAGCTACCAGGGGGGTGAAGCTTTCTTT CASSYQGGEAFF
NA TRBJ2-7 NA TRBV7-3 TGTGCCAGCAGCAAAGAGGGGGAGCGCGAGCAGTACTTC CASSKEGEREQYF
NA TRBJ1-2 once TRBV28 TGTGCCAGCAATGGGGCAGAAATAGATGGCTACACCTTC CASNGAEIDGYTF
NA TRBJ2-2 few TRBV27 TGTGCCAGCAGAGGGGCGAACACCGGGGAGCTGTTTTTT CASRGANTGELFF
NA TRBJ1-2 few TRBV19 TGTGCCAGTGGGACATCCTTTAACTATGGCTACACCTTC CASGTSFNYGYTF